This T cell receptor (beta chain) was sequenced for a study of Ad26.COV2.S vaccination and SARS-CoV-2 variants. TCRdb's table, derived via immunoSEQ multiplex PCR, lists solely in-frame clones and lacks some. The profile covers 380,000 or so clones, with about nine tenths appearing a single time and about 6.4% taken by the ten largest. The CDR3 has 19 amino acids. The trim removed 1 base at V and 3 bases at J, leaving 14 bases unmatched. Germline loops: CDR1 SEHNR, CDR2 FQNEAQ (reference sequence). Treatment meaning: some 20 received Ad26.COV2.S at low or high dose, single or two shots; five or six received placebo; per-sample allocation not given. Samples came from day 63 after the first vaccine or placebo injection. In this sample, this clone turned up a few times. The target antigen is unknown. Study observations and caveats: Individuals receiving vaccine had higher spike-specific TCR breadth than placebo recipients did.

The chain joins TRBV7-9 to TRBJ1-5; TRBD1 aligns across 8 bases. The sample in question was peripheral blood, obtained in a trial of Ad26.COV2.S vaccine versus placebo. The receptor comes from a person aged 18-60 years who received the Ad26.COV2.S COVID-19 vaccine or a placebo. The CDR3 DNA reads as TGTGCCAGCAGCTTAGTAGGAAGGGGGACAGGTGCACTCAATCAGCCCCAGCATTTT. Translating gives CASSLVGRGTGALNQPQHF.